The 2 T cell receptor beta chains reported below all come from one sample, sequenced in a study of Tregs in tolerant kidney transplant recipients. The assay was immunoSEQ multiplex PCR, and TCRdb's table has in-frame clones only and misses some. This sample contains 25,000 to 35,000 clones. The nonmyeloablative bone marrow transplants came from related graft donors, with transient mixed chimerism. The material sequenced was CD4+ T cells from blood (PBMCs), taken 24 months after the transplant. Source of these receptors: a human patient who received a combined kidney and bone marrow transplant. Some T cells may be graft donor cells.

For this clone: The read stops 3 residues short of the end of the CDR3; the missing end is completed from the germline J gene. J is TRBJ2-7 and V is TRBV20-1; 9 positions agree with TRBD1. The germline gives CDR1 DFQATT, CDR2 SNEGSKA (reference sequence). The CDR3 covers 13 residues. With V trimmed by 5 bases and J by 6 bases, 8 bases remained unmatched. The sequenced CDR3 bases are TGCAGTGCTCCGGGACAGGGAGCTGTCGAG. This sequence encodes CSAPGQGAVE. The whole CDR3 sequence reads CSAPGQGAVEQYF.

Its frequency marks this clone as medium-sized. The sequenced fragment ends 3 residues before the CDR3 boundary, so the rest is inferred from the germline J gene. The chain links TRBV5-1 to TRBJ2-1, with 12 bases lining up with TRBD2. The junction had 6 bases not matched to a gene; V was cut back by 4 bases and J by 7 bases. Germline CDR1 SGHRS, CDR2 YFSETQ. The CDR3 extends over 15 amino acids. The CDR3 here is CASSRLAGVGNEQFF. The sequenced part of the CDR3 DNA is TGCGCCAGCAGCCGACTAGCGGGAGTAGGGAATGAG.